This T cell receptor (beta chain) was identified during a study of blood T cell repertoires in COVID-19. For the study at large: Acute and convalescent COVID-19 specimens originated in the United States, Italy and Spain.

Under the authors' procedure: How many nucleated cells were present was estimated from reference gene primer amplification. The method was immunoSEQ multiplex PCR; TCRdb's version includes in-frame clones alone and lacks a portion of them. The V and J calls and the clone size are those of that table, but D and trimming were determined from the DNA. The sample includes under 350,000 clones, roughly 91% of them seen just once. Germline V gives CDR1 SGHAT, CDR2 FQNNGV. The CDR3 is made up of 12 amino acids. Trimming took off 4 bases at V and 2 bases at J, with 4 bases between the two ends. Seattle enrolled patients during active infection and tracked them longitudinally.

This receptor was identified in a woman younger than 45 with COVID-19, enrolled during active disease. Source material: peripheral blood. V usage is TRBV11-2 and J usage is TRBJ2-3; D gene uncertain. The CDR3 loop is CASSSYTDTQYF. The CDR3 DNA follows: TGTGCCAGCAGCTCCTACACAGATACGCAGTATTTT.